The T cell receptor beta chain under discussion was sequenced for a study of T cell repertoires in cytomegalovirus infection. Overall study context: An indication of both CMV infection and matching HLA type came from public TCR beta signatures.

Study-wide results and limits: Across the ex vivo response, the dominant clonotypes were HLA-C-restricted CMV-specific TCR beta clonotypes. Carriers of CMV and the relevant HLA type were discriminated by public TCR beta frequency.

From germline, CDR1 is SGHDN and CDR2 FVKESK. J lost 7 bases, V lost 8 bases, and 9 bases had no gene match. CDR3 length equals 13 residues. Each CDR3 protein gets one entry after TCRdb re-called the reads with MiXCR. Among tens of thousands of distinct CDR3 sequences, over 3.5% were seen once, and the ten largest hold about 22%. This clonotype is termed large. Its antigen remains unknown. The clonotype originates from a human donor in good health (CMV status not recorded). Some clones in this sample may be carry-over from other donors' samples. Sequenced sample: PBMCs. The rearrangement links TRBV14 to TRBJ1-1, with TRBD1 matching 8 bases. The CDR3 sequence: CASGNTGGHEAFF. CDR3 nucleotide sequence: TGTGCCAGCGGAAATACAGGGGGGCATGAAGCTTTCTTT.